These 29 T cell receptor beta chains originate from one sample sequenced in a study of blood T cell repertoires in COVID-19. Measured with immunoSEQ multiplex PCR; TCRdb has only the in-frame clones, and not every one. The sample includes roughly 120,000 clones, about 85% seen only once; the top ten take about 7.7%. The sequenced material came from peripheral blood. These receptors were taken from a human donor in a cohort sampled during active COVID-19.

The rearrangement uses TRBV10-3 and TRBJ1-4; TRBD1 matches at 9 bases. The junction had 2 bases not matched to a gene; V was cut back by 8 bases and J by 4 bases. Germline CDR1 is ENHRY and CDR2 is SYGVKD. The CDR3 sequence is 13 residues long. In DNA, the CDR3 is TGTGCCATCGGACAGGGGAGTAATGAAAAACTGTTTTTT. The encoded protein is CAIGQGSNEKLFF.

The chain recombines TRBV5-1 with TRBJ2-5, with 8 bases lining up with TRBD1. The germline CDR1 and CDR2 sequences are SGHRS and YFSETQ. The CDR3 consists of 15 residues. V was pared by 3 bases and J by 2 bases, with 6 bases of the junction left unmatched. CDR3 DNA: TGCGCCAGCAGCTCGGACAGGGTAGGTCAAGAGACCCAGTACTTC. This codes for CASSSDRVGQETQYF.

The V gene is TRBV7-3, the J gene TRBJ2-2; no firm D call. The V end was cut by 5 bases, the J end by 6 bases, with 19 bases between. The CDR3 consists of 16 residues. From germline, CDR1 is SGHTA and CDR2 FQGTGA. In nucleotides, the CDR3 is TGTGCCAGCAGCGCTCACCCGACTCTATCGCCCGGGGAGCTGTTTTTT. Translating gives CASSAHPTLSPGELFF.

This chain links TRBV24-1 with TRBJ2-3; D gene ambiguous. V gave up 9 bases and J gave up 0 bases, with 12 bases separating them. Germline lookup yields CDR1 KGHDR and CDR2 SFDVKD. The CDR3 loop spans 14 amino acids. CDR3 bases: TGTGCCACCGGCGGCGGAGTAAGCACAGATACGCAGTATTTT. This gives the protein CATGGGVSTDTQYF.

This clone appeared once. This rearrangement joins TRBV5-6 to TRBJ1-4; 9 positions match TRBD1. CDR3 length: 15 amino acids. Germline CDR1 is SGHDT and CDR2 is YYEEEE. With V trimmed by 6 bases and J by 8 bases, 11 bases remained unmatched. CDR3 region: CASNSPGQGDEKLFF. CDR3 DNA sequence: TGTGCCAGCAACTCCCCGGGACAGGGTGACGAAAAACTGTTTTTT. The variable domain in full, with the rest retrieved from reference TRBV5-6 and TRBJ1-4, is DAGVTQSPTHLIKTRGQQVTLRCSPKSGHDTVSWYQQALGQGPQFIFQYYEEEERQRGNFPDRFSGHQFPNYSSELNVNALLLGDSALYLCASNSPGQGDEKLFFGSGTQLSVL.

The chain links TRBV2 to TRBJ1-4; D is ambiguous. The V gene's germline CDR1 is SNHLY and CDR2 FYNNEI. The ends were cut back, 2 bases at V and 2 bases at J, with 9 bases in the middle. The CDR3 is 15 amino acids. The CDR3 DNA is TGTGCCAGCAGTGAACTGAGAGGGACTAATGAAAAACTGTTTTTT. Translation gives CASSELRGTNEKLFF.

The chain combines TRBV6-1 with TRBJ2-3; D is perhaps TRBD2 (6 bases). The germline V and J ends were trimmed by 1 base and 3 bases, with 8 bases remaining between them. Germline V CDR1 and CDR2: MNHNS, SASEGT. CDR3 size: 14 residues. CDR3 in DNA: TGTGCCAGCAGTGAAGTGGGAGGAACAGATACGCAGTATTTT. Translating it yields CASSEVGGTDTQYF.

The chain employs TRBV4-1 and TRBJ2-1; no reliable D call. Germline V gene lookup returns CDR1 MGHRA and CDR2 YSYEKL. The CDR3 is 15 residues long. Trimming took off 0 bases at V and 6 bases at J, with 12 bases between the two ends. The CDR3 is CASSQDRLGSNEQFF. The CDR3 DNA is TGCGCCAGCAGCCAAGACCGGCTAGGATCCAATGAGCAGTTCTTC.

The chain joins TRBV5-8 to TRBJ1-1, with 7 bases aligning to TRBD1. After removal of 1 base from V and 1 base from J, the junction contained 4 bases not matched to a gene. This CDR3 has 15 residues. Germline-derived CDR1 and CDR2 are SGHTS and YDEGEE. CDR3 in amino acids: CASSLMAGGNTEAFF. The CDR3 DNA reads as TGTGCCAGCAGCTTGATGGCAGGGGGGAACACTGAAGCTTTCTTT.

This chain links TRBV5-1 with TRBJ1-5, with D perhaps TRBD1 (6 bases). CDR3 length: 14 amino acids. The germline V and J ends were trimmed by 1 base and 5 bases, with 10 bases remaining between them. Germline values: CDR1 SGHRS, CDR2 YFSETQ. CDR3 DNA: TGCGCCAGCAGCTTGACAGGGTCCCATCAGCCCCAGCATTTT. This gives the protein CASSLTGSHQPQHF.

This clone was found once. This CDR3 is CASSLSASPQAFF. The CDR3 region has the DNA TGCGCCAGCAGCTTGAGCGCCAGCCCCCAAGCTTTCTTT. The chain joins TRBV5-1 to TRBJ1-1; D not resolved. V was trimmed by 1 base and J by 9 bases, leaving 13 bases between them. The CDR3 covers 13 residues. Germline CDR1 SGHRS, CDR2 YFSETQ. Supplemented by reference TRBV5-1 and TRBJ1-1, the full variable domain reads KAGVTQTPRYLIKTRGQQVTLSCSPISGHRSVSWYQQTPGQGLQFLFEYFSETQRNKGNFPGRFSGRQFSNSRSEMNVSTLELGDSALYLCASSLSASPQAFFGQGTRLTVV.

This clone has just one count. The chain uses TRBV6-5 and TRBJ2-3; D uncertain. This CDR3 has 14 residues. The germline V gene has CDR1 MNHEY and CDR2 SVGAGI. V lost 5 bases and J lost 0, with 9 bases in between. In nucleotides, the CDR3 is TGTGCCAGCAGTCTAGTGTACAGCACAGATACGCAGTATTTT. Translated: CASSLVYSTDTQYF.

The J gene is TRBJ1-1, the V gene TRBV7-8; 7 nucleotides align to TRBD1. This CDR3 is 14 amino acids long. Trimming at V came to 5 bases and at J to 5 bases, leaving 8 bases not matched to a gene. The V gene's germline CDR1 is SGHVS and CDR2 FQNEAQ. The CDR3: CASSPRDSRTEAFF. The DNA for the CDR3 is TGTGCCAGCAGCCCAAGGGACAGTCGGACTGAAGCTTTCTTT.

The rearrangement links TRBV7-9 to TRBJ1-2; 8 bases fit TRBD1. V trimming: 7 bases; J trimming: 2 bases; junction bases outside the gene matches: 6. This CDR3 contains 14 residues. Germline values: CDR1 SEHNR, CDR2 FQNEAQ (reference sequence). CDR3 in DNA: TGTGCCAGCACGGGGACAGGACAAAACTATGGCTACACCTTC. Translation: CASTGTGQNYGYTF.

V and J are TRBV7-9 and TRBJ1-2; D uncertain. Trimming shortened V by 5 bases and J by 5 bases, and 6 bases separated the two germline ends. The CDR3 has 11 amino acids. Germline V gene data show CDR1 as SEHNR and CDR2 as FQNEAQ (reference sequence). CDR3 in amino acids: CASSPGYGYTF. Written as DNA, the CDR3 is TGTGCCAGCAGCCCGGGATATGGCTACACCTTC.

This clone was seen only once. This CDR3 reads CASSFPASGMYEQYF. For the CDR3, the DNA is TGTGCCAGCAGTTTTCCGGCTAGCGGGATGTACGAGCAGTACTTC. The V call is TRBV28, the J call TRBJ2-7; 9 nucleotides match TRBD2. Trimming took 3 bases from V and 4 from J; bases not matched to a gene: 7. Germline V lookup: CDR1 MDHEN, CDR2 SYDVKM. The CDR3 sequence is 15 residues long.

V and J are TRBV2 and TRBJ1-4; 9 bases are a match to TRBD1. Unmatched junction bases numbered 11, after V lost 4 bases and J lost 8 bases. Germline CDR1 and CDR2: SNHLY and FYNNEI. CDR3 size: 16 residues. The CDR3 loop reads CASSVSRTGEREKLFF. The CDR3 DNA is TGTGCCAGCAGTGTGAGTCGGACAGGGGAACGGGAAAAACTGTTTTTT.

As for this clone: The junction departs from the called germline gene at one end, perhaps through a read error. The V and J genes are TRBV6-5 and TRBJ1-1, with D perhaps matching TRBD1 (5 bases). The CDR3 totals 13 residues. From germline, CDR1 is MNHEY and CDR2 SVGAGI. The CDR3 reads CASTQRGNAEAFF. Here the CDR3 DNA reads TGTGCCAGCACCCAACGGGGGAACGCTGAAGCTTTCTTT.

The chain joins TRBV11-3 to TRBJ2-7, with TRBD1 matching over 8 bases. CDR3 length: 13 residues. Germline trimming cut 3 bases from V and 5 bases from J; bases unmatched to any gene: 3. Germline V gene lookup returns CDR1 SGHNT and CDR2 YENEEA. CDR3 sequence (DNA): TGTGCCAGCAGCTTGGGACAGGCCCACGAGCAGTACTTC. Its protein product is CASSLGQAHEQYF.

The chain has TRBV5-1 and TRBJ2-1, with 16 bases aligning to TRBD2. The J segment lost 5 bases and the V segment lost 5 bases, leaving 7 bases of the junction unmatched. Germline CDR1 is SGHRS and CDR2 is YFSETQ. The CDR3 covers 17 residues. This chain's CDR3 is CASSQGLAGGLNNEQFF. In nucleotides, the CDR3 is TGCGCCAGCAGTCAGGGACTAGCGGGAGGGCTTAACAATGAGCAGTTCTTC.

The rearrangement links TRBV2 to TRBJ1-5; a weak D match, TRBD1 (6 bases). V dropped 6 bases and J dropped 5 bases, with 14 bases sitting between them. Per the germline V gene, CDR1 is SNHLY and CDR2 is FYNNEI. This CDR3 spans 14 amino acids. For the CDR3, the DNA is TGTGCCAGCAGACCTACAGGGTCGCATCAGCCCCAGCATTTT. As protein: CASRPTGSHQPQHF.

This clone was detected a few times. The V call is TRBV2, the J call TRBJ1-5; 7 bases line up with TRBD1. Germline V gene sequence: CDR1 SNHLY, CDR2 FYNNEI. The V gene end was trimmed by 6 bases and the J gene end by 0 bases; junction bases not matched to a gene: 5. This CDR3 contains 15 residues. The CDR3 sequence: CASSPRGFSNQPQHF. Written as DNA, the CDR3 is TGTGCCAGCAGCCCCAGGGGGTTTAGCAATCAGCCCCAGCATTTT.

The rearrangement uses TRBV10-1 and TRBJ1-1; maybe TRBD1 (5 bases). Per germline, CDR1 WNHNN and CDR2 SYGVQD (reference sequence). CDR3 length equals 13 residues. The V gene lost 8 bases and the J gene lost 1 base, with 11 bases spanning the gap. Here the CDR3 reads CASQTVANTEAFF. CDR3 bases: TGCGCCAGCCAGACAGTCGCGAACACTGAAGCTTTCTTT.

A single count supports this clone. The chain employs TRBV4-1 and TRBJ2-3; TRBD2 matches 7 bases. The ends lost 1 base at V and 1 base at J; junction bases unmatched: 11. Germline CDR1 is MGHRA and CDR2 is YSYEKL. CDR3 length equals 18 residues. The CDR3 coding sequence is TGCGCCAGCAGCCAAGCAAGCGGGGCCTGGGGTGGCACAGATACGCAGTATTTT. Amino acid sequence: CASSQASGAWGGTDTQYF.

This clone has just a few counts. This chain uses TRBV27 with TRBJ1-3, with TRBD1 identical over 7 bases. The germline CDR1 and CDR2 sequences are MNHEY and SMNVEV (reference sequence). V lost 6 bases and J lost 0; bases outside the gene matches: 2. The CDR3 covers 14 residues. The CDR3 reads CASRDRTSGNTIYF. CDR3 bases: TGTGCCAGCAGGGACAGGACCTCTGGAAACACCATATATTTT.

The V gene is TRBV5-1, the J gene TRBJ2-6; tentative D call: TRBD1 (5 bases). The V gene's germline CDR1 is SGHRS and CDR2 YFSETQ. V was clipped by 0 bases and J by 0 bases, with 13 bases between them. The CDR3 consists of 18 residues. CDR3 sequence (DNA): TGCGCCAGCAGCTTGGAGGGGCCAAAACCCTCTGGGGCCAACGTCCTGACTTTC. Protein product: CASSLEGPKPSGANVLTF.

V and J are TRBV7-2 and TRBJ2-2; 9 bases line up with TRBD2. Germline V CDR1 and CDR2: SGHTA, FQGNSA. The CDR3 consists of 14 residues. The V gene end was trimmed by 5 bases and the J gene end by 4 bases; junction bases not matched to a gene: 2. The CDR3 coding sequence is TGTGCCAGCAGCCCGCGGGGGGGCACCGGGGAGCTGTTTTTT. This codes for CASSPRGGTGELFF.

The J gene is TRBJ2-3, the V gene TRBV2, with a tentative D call TRBD1 (5 bases). Looked up from germline, CDR1 is SNHLY and CDR2 is FYNNEI. Trimming shortened V by 8 bases and J by 1 base, and 16 bases separated the two germline ends. The CDR3 length is 15 residues. CDR3: CASYKGAVGTDTQYF. The CDR3 DNA is TGTGCCAGCTATAAAGGGGCGGTTGGCACAGATACGCAGTATTTT. Full variable domain (remainder filled in from reference TRBV2 and TRBJ2-3): EPEVTQTPSHQVTQMGQEVILRCVPISNHLYFYWYRQILGQKVEFLVSFYNNEISEKSEIFDDQFSVERPDGSNFTLKIRSTKLEDSAMYFCASYKGAVGTDTQYFGPGTRLTVL.

The CDR3: CASSPTDRSNEQFF. The CDR3 DNA follows: TGTGCCAGCTCACCAACGGACAGAAGCAATGAGCAGTTCTTC. V is TRBV18 and J is TRBJ2-1; D might be TRBD1 (6 bases). CDR1 KGHSH and CDR2 LQKENI come from the germline V gene. The CDR3 totals 14 residues. V shed 2 bases and J shed 6 bases, with 11 bases lying between them.